This T cell receptor beta chain is from a study of T-cell reconstitution after alpha-beta-depleted transplantation in children. This clonotype was found many times. This CDR3 is 18 amino acids long. The TCRbeta library was prepared with unique molecular identifiers. From the PCR reads, TCRdb called clonotypes with MiXCR, one entry per CDR3 protein. This sample has some 500,000 distinct CDR3 sequences, with around 17% found just once. The specimen was PBMCs from the stem cell graft donor, collected from the stem cell graft. The origin of this receptor is a human donor who donated a stem cell graft to a child with acute lymphoblastic leukemia. The chain employs TRBV21-1 and TRBJ2-5. TRBV21-1 is reported as a pseudogene. The CDR3 sequence: CASSQDSFHGVGVETQYF. In DNA, the CDR3 is TGTGCCAGCAGCCAAGACAGTTTTCACGGGGTCGGGGTAGAGACCCAGTACTTC.